This T cell receptor beta chain is from a study of Tregs in tolerant kidney transplant recipients. General observations from the study: Activated donor B cell expansion appeared to reveal the most relevant donor-specific TCRbeta repertoire. This study did not directly address biological reproducibility. Findings come from small patient numbers and require larger validation.

CDR1 and CDR2 from the germline V gene are GTSNPN and SVGIG (reference sequence). V lost 4 bases, J lost 1 base, and 5 bases lay in between. This CDR3 contains 11 residues. The protocol was immunoSEQ multiplex PCR, while the TCRdb copy is restricted to in-frame clones and leaves out a portion. The sample yields under 90,000 clones, 75% to 95% seen once. Comment on this clone: Its antigen is unidentified.

Related graft donors supplied nonmyeloablative bone marrow transplants, and mixed chimerism was transient. The specimen was CD4+ T cells from blood (PBMCs), collected 24 months after the transplant. The receptor's source is a human patient who received a combined kidney and bone marrow transplant. Some T cells may arise from the graft donor. J is TRBJ2-7 and V is TRBV30; D possibly corresponds to TRBD2 (5 bases). This chain's CDR3 is CAWTGSYEQYF. In DNA, the CDR3 is TGTGCCTGGACGGGGTCCTACGAGCAGTACTTC.